This entry lists 23 T cell receptor beta chains sequenced from one sample in a study of blood T cell repertoires in COVID-19. TCRdb's table, derived via immunoSEQ multiplex PCR, lists solely in-frame clones and lacks some. The sample contains about 190,000 clones, around 80% of which appear only once. The material sequenced was peripheral blood. The source is a woman at least 80 years old with active or convalescent COVID-19.

The CDR3 nucleotides read TGCGCCAGCAGCTTGGGGCAGGGCAACCCACCCCTCCACTTT. Translation: CASSLGQGNPPLHF. The V call is TRBV5-1, the J call TRBJ1-6; a possible D gene is TRBD1 (5 bases). Trimming pared 0 bases from V and 11 bases from J, leaving 12 bases between. The germline CDR1 and CDR2 sequences are SGHRS and YFSETQ. This CDR3 is 14 amino acids long.

The chain couples TRBV18 to TRBJ2-7; the D gene is possibly TRBD2 (5 bases). The CDR3 sequence is 14 residues long. With 3 bases removed from V and 0 bases from J, the gap between germline ends came to 9 bases. From germline, CDR1 is KGHSH and CDR2 LQKENI. Written as DNA, the CDR3 is TGTGCCAGCTCACCTCCGGGGAACTCCTACGAGCAGTACTTC. This gives the protein CASSPPGNSYEQYF.

The rearrangement joins TRBV4-1 to TRBJ1-4; weak D call: TRBD1 (6 bases). Trimming stripped 0 bases from V and 9 bases from J, with 17 bases between. The CDR3 totals 16 residues. Germline V CDR1 and CDR2: MGHRA, YSYEKL. The CDR3 DNA is TGCGCCAGCAGCCAAGATACAGGGCTAGAACTTAAAAAACTGTTTTTT. Translated: CASSQDTGLELKKLFF.

This clone was detected a few times. The chain has TRBV9 and TRBJ2-5; 7 nucleotides line up with TRBD2. Germline-derived CDR1 and CDR2 are SGDLS and YYNGEE. The CDR3 extends over 13 amino acids. V gave up 4 bases and J gave up 2 bases; unmatched junction bases: 2. In DNA form, the CDR3 reads TGTGCCAGCAGCAAAGCGGGGCAAGAGACCCAGTACTTC. Translation gives CASSKAGQETQYF.

V is TRBV28 and J is TRBJ1-2; D is possibly TRBD1 (6 bases). V was shortened by 8 bases and J by 2 bases, with 12 bases between the two germline ends. The CDR3 consists of 13 residues. From germline, CDR1 is MDHEN and CDR2 SYDVKM. The CDR3 sequence: CASRQDLNYGYTF. The CDR3 nucleotides are TGTGCCAGCCGACAGGACCTAAACTATGGCTACACCTTC.

The J gene is TRBJ1-2, the V gene TRBV27, with a weak D call TRBD1 (5 bases). Looked up from germline, CDR1 is MNHEY and CDR2 is SMNVEV (reference sequence). Trimming removed 2 bases at V and 5 bases at J, with 12 bases between. The CDR3 extends over 14 amino acids. Here the CDR3 reads CASSLGAFSYGYTF. DNA of the CDR3: TGTGCCAGCAGTTTAGGGGCCTTCTCGTATGGCTACACCTTC.

A single count supports this clone. V usage is TRBV10-3 and J usage is TRBJ2-5; 13 bases match TRBD2. Germline V lookup: CDR1 ENHRY, CDR2 SYGVKD. Trimming cost V 7 bases and J 4 bases; bases outside gene matches: 3. There are 14 residues in the CDR3. The CDR3 DNA follows: TGTGCCATCAAGACTAGCGGGGGGATAGAGACCCAGTACTTC. Protein product: CAIKTSGGIETQYF.

The genes are TRBV4-1 and TRBJ1-4, with D tentatively TRBD1 (6 bases). The length of the CDR3 is 16 residues. V was trimmed by 3 bases and J by 4 bases, leaving 15 bases between them. Germline CDR1 and CDR2: MGHRA and YSYEKL. In DNA, the CDR3 is TGCGCCAGCAGCCAGGGGGCGGCAGGCCATAATGAAAAACTGTTTTTT. This sequence encodes CASSQGAAGHNEKLFF.

This rearrangement joins TRBV9 to TRBJ1-1; 7 bases fit TRBD1. Looked up from germline, CDR1 is SGDLS and CDR2 is YYNGEE. Losses at the gene ends were 2 bases for V and 8 bases for J; bases not matched to a gene: 9. CDR3 length: 14 residues. The CDR3 here is CASSVGPGTAEAFF. In DNA form, the CDR3 reads TGTGCCAGCAGCGTGGGGCCCGGGACAGCAGAAGCTTTCTTT.

This clone came up many times. The chain combines TRBV7-8 with TRBJ2-7, with 7 nucleotides matching TRBD2. Germline CDR1 reads SGHVS; CDR2 reads FQNEAQ. The length of the CDR3 is 16 residues. The J segment lost 1 base and the V segment lost 6 bases, leaving 12 bases of the junction unmatched. CDR3 sequence (DNA): TGTGCCAGCAGACGTTCGGCCGGTAGCGGGTCCTACGAGCAGTACTTC. The encoded protein is CASRRSAGSGSYEQYF.

This chain links TRBV19 with TRBJ1-6, with TRBD1 matching over 11 bases. This CDR3 contains 14 residues. The J segment lost 10 bases and the V segment lost 6 bases, leaving 5 bases of the junction unmatched. Germline CDR1 LNHDA, CDR2 SQIVND (reference sequence). DNA of the CDR3: TGTGCCAGTAGGGACAGGGGGCGCGGCTCACCCCTCCACTTT. Amino acids: CASRDRGRGSPLHF.

This chain uses TRBV5-6 with TRBJ1-1; a possible D gene is TRBD1 (5 bases). With 0 bases removed from V and 6 bases from J, the gap between germline ends came to 15 bases. The germline V gene encodes CDR1 SGHDT and CDR2 YYEEEE. The CDR3 is 15 residues long. The CDR3 region is CASSLVPKTGAEAFF. For the CDR3, the DNA is TGTGCCAGCAGCTTGGTTCCGAAAACGGGGGCTGAAGCTTTCTTT. The full variable domain, its missing parts supplied by reference TRBV5-6 and TRBJ1-1, is DAGVTQSPTHLIKTRGQQVTLRCSPKSGHDTVSWYQQALGQGPQFIFQYYEEEERQRGNFPDRFSGHQFPNYSSELNVNALLLGDSALYLCASSLVPKTGAEAFFGQGTRLTVV.

As for this clone: Just one base apart from a much larger clone, this may be a read error. The chain has TRBV2 and TRBJ1-1, with D possibly being TRBD1 (5 bases). The germline V gene encodes CDR1 SNHLY and CDR2 FYNNEI. The CDR3 totals 13 residues. V shed 6 bases and J shed 0 bases, with 8 bases lying between them. The CDR3 DNA reads TGTGCCAGCAGCCAGGACATGAACACTGAAGCTTTCTTT. Translated: CASSQDMNTEAFF.

The chain recombines TRBV28 with TRBJ1-2, with 11 positions matching TRBD1. The CDR3 is made up of 15 amino acids. Germline values: CDR1 MDHEN, CDR2 SYDVKM. V lost 4 bases, J lost 3 bases, and 4 bases stayed unmatched. CDR3 nucleotide sequence: TGTGCCAGCAGTTCCCGGACAGGGGGCCACTATGGCTACACCTTC. Translating gives CASSSRTGGHYGYTF.

This chain connects TRBV7-6 to TRBJ2-7; TRBD2 agrees at 7 bases. The germline V gene encodes CDR1 SGHVS and CDR2 FNYEAQ. The ends lost 4 bases at V and 4 bases at J; junction bases unmatched: 10. The CDR3 runs to 15 residues. Here the CDR3 DNA reads TGTGCCAGCAGCTGGGGGGGTCAGCGGGGTTACGAGCAGTACTTC. Protein product: CASSWGGQRGYEQYF.

The gene calls are TRBV28 and TRBJ2-5; the match to TRBD1 covers 12 bases. J lost 6 bases, V lost 6 bases, and 5 bases had no gene match. CDR1 and CDR2 from the germline V gene are MDHEN and SYDVKM. CDR3 length: 14 residues. The chain's CDR3 is CASRGTGGRQTQYF. The CDR3 coding sequence is TGTGCCAGCAGAGGGACAGGGGGCCGTCAGACCCAGTACTTC.

This chain joins TRBV5-1 and TRBJ2-1; 7 positions agree with TRBD2. Germline trimming cut 0 bases from V and 4 bases from J; bases unmatched to any gene: 7. The CDR3 runs 16 residues. Germline CDR1 is SGHRS and CDR2 is YFSETQ. This CDR3 is CASSLVRTSVYNEQFF. CDR3 nucleotides: TGCGCCAGCAGCTTGGTTAGGACTAGTGTATACAATGAGCAGTTCTTC.

In DNA, the CDR3 is TGTGCCAGTAGCCTTTCCGGGACTGCTACTCGGGAGCTGTTTTTT. As protein: CASSLSGTATRELFF. The chain uses TRBV19 and TRBJ2-2; maybe TRBD2 (6 bases). CDR1 is LNHDA and CDR2 is SQIVND in the germline V gene (reference sequence). This CDR3 contains 15 residues. The germline V and J ends were trimmed by 6 bases and 9 bases, with 20 bases remaining between them.

This chain connects TRBV5-8 to TRBJ2-1; 12 bases are a match to TRBD2. The length of the CDR3 is 17 residues. Trimming took 2 bases from V and 6 from J; bases not matched to a gene: 9. Germline V lookup: CDR1 SGHTS, CDR2 YDEGEE. The CDR3 spells CASSFLLLAGGTNEQFF. The DNA for the CDR3 is TGTGCCAGCAGCTTTTTGTTACTAGCGGGGGGAACCAATGAGCAGTTCTTC.

The chain employs TRBV30 and TRBJ1-4; D unclear. Per germline, CDR1 GTSNPN and CDR2 SVGIG (reference sequence). The V gene lost 0 bases and the J gene lost 2 bases, with 13 bases spanning the gap. The CDR3 contains 16 residues. CDR3 region: CAWSVRRARTNEKLFF. In DNA, the CDR3 is TGTGCCTGGAGTGTACGGAGGGCCCGGACTAATGAAAAACTGTTTTTT.

On this clone: Within the sample, other DNA sequences also encode this same CDR3. The V call is TRBV7-3, the J call TRBJ2-7; possibly TRBD1 for D (6 bases). CDR3 length equals 14 residues. Germline V gene data show CDR1 as SGHTA and CDR2 as FQGTGA. The V end was cut by 2 bases, the J end by 0 bases, with 8 bases between. The CDR3 DNA follows: TGTGCCAGCAGCTTAGGGGGCGACTCCTACGAGCAGTACTTC. Protein sequence: CASSLGGDSYEQYF.

This clone was observed a few times. V and J are TRBV2 and TRBJ1-2; 9 bases match TRBD1. The trim removed 7 bases at V and 4 bases at J, leaving 10 bases unmatched. The CDR3 length is 15 residues. Germline assignment: CDR1 SNHLY and CDR2 FYNNEI. In nucleotides, the CDR3 is TGTGCCAGCAAGGAGACAGGGGGTTCTCTCTATGGCTACACCTTC. This sequence encodes CASKETGGSLYGYTF.

The V call is TRBV19, the J call TRBJ1-4; no definite D call. V was cut by 1 base and J by 0 bases, with 6 bases left in between. The CDR3 length is 15 residues. Germline lookup yields CDR1 LNHDA and CDR2 SQIVND (reference sequence). Here the CDR3 reads CASSIGGATNEKLFF. CDR3 nucleotides: TGTGCCAGTAGTATAGGGGGAGCAACTAATGAAAAACTGTTTTTT.